Reported below is one TCR beta chain. The antigen it recognizes is unknown. No base quality values were provided; no much bigger clone lies one nucleotide off. The V and J ends are trimmed by 5 bases and 8 bases, leaving 13 bases between them. CDR1 SNHLY and CDR2 FYNNEI were looked up in the germline V gene. The CDR3 numbers 14 residues from cysteine through phenylalanine. Left in the record is the CDR3 DNA by itself, 42 bases read in frame from the first base. The immunoSEQ Assay, a bias-controlled multiplex PCR, was used to amplify TCRbeta CDR3 regions from genomic DNA. Regarding the original processing steps: Within the assay, amplification of reference gene primers was used to estimate how many nucleated cells each sample contained. To quantify the absolute abundance of each unique TCRbeta CDR3 rearrangement, sequence reads were collapsed and filtered. For each sample, productive Simpson clonality was calculated as the square root of Simpson's diversity index over productive rearrangements. TCRdb stores this immuneACCESS table with in-frame sequences only. Part of the clones is absent; in the studies checked, under half of the shortfall reflects unresolved V genes, and no reason is known for the rest. V and J calls and clone size come straight from that table; D and trimming were deduced from the DNA. The sample profile shows 150,000 to 200,000 clones; around nine tenths of them were found once. The ten largest clones capture about 18% of the sample.

The collaborating institutions used their own protocols to collect whole blood in K2EDTA tubes. For TCRbeta analysis, collaborator samples were shipped as frozen whole blood, as isolated PBMCs, or as DNA extracted from either sample type. These data are taken from a study of blood T cell repertoires in COVID-19 (dated by TCRdb to 2020 to 2021). Looking at the study overall: Samples from collaborators originated in the United States, Italy and Spain and spanned both the acute and convalescent phases of COVID-19. The prospective study material was composed of cDNA or gDNA derived from T cells, B-cell-depleted T cells, or PBMCs. Deeply sampled blood TCRbeta repertoires from subjects exposed to, actively infected with, or recovered from COVID-19 were included in the dataset. The repertoires were released in a freely available public database meant as a resource for research on the immune response to SARS-CoV-2. The samples were drawn from the first 160 participants of the ongoing ImmuneRACE study and from roughly 1,300 subjects provided by 6 global collaborators. Sample metadata almost always included a de-identified subject ID, COVID-19 status, age in years and sex. Where HLA class I and class II types were available, the types were taken from metadata supplied by the sample provider, not from assay-based typing. What the work shows at the level of the full study, not this receptor alone: The quantity of clinical and demographic metadata differed by source and by participant and was supplied without curation.

The sample comprised peripheral blood. The rearrangement joined TRBV2 to TRBJ1-6; the D gene is not confidently resolved. This TCR derives from a man in his 60s with active or convalescent COVID-19. This receptor has the CDR3 CASSQAGGHSPLHF. The DNA reads TGTGCCAGCAGTCAGGCAGGAGGGCATTCACCCCTCCACTTT.